The 17 T cell receptor beta chains presented below share a single source sample, sequenced in a study of pediatric ulcerative colitis. During colonoscopy, one to two rectal pinch biopsies were collected. Profiling relied on immunoSEQ multiplex PCR, and the TCRdb table lists in-frame clones only, not all of them. The data hold 40,000 to 60,000 clones, with 60% to 85% observed a single time. The sample taken for sequencing was gut tissue. Source of these receptors: a girl aged 5-17 years with moderate ulcerative colitis.

The V gene is TRBV30, the J gene TRBJ2-6; D gene ambiguous. V was cut by 2 bases and J by 2 bases, with 10 bases left in between. The germline gives CDR1 GTSNPN, CDR2 SVGIG (reference sequence). There are 15 residues in the CDR3. CDR3 sequence reads: CAWSRRTAGANVLTF. The CDR3 nucleotides read TGTGCCTGGAGTCGTAGGACGGCTGGGGCCAACGTCCTGACTTTC.

This clone was observed a handful of times. The chain recombines TRBV19 with TRBJ2-7; 12 nucleotides align to TRBD2. Germline V CDR1 and CDR2: LNHDA, SQIVND (reference sequence). The V segment lost 5 bases and the J segment 2 bases; nucleotides outside the gene matches: 4. This CDR3 has 15 residues. CDR3 region: CASSPRTSGAYEQYF. The CDR3 DNA reads TGTGCCAGTAGTCCGAGGACTAGCGGGGCCTACGAGCAGTACTTC.

The rearrangement links TRBV12-5 to TRBJ1-1; possibly TRBD1 for D (5 bases). From germline, CDR1 is LGHNT and CDR2 FRNRAP. V dropped 1 base and J dropped 1 base, with 10 bases sitting between them. This CDR3 has 15 residues. CDR3 DNA sequence: TGTGCTAGTGGTTTGGCAAGACAGCCGAACACTGAAGCTTTCTTT. Protein product: CASGLARQPNTEAFF.

This rearrangement joins TRBV11-2 to TRBJ2-1; D may be TRBD2 (6 bases). Germline assignment: CDR1 SGHAT and CDR2 FQNNGV. The V gene lost 5 bases and the J gene lost 8 bases, with 10 bases spanning the gap. The CDR3 contains 12 residues. Written as DNA, the CDR3 is TGTGCCAGCAGCCCGGGGGTGTATGAGCAGTTCTTC. Translation: CASSPGVYEQFF.

This clone was counted a single time. The genes are TRBV6-5 and TRBJ2-1; 13 bases agree with TRBD2. The CDR3 is 15 residues long. Germline V CDR1 and CDR2: MNHEY, SVGAGI. Trimming cost V 6 bases and J 5 bases; bases outside gene matches: 4. The CDR3 bases are TGTGCCAGCAGCCTAGGGACTAGCGGGAACAATGAGCAGTTCTTC. Its translation: CASSLGTSGNNEQFF.

The chain recombines TRBV6-5 with TRBJ1-2; no firm D call. Germline CDR1 MNHEY, CDR2 SVGAGI. The CDR3 extends over 15 amino acids. V was cut by 0 bases and J by 8 bases, with 16 bases left in between. The CDR3 nucleotides read TGTGCCAGCAGTTACTCGGTCGGTCGGACGGCAGGCTACACCTTC. This sequence encodes CASSYSVGRTAGYTF.

This clone has just a few counts. This sequence joins TRBV5-6 and TRBJ1-5; 11 bases match TRBD1. With 0 bases clipped from V and 7 bases from J, the junction kept 6 bases outside the gene matches. The CDR3 consists of 16 residues. CDR1 SGHDT and CDR2 YYEEEE come from the germline V gene. In nucleotides, the CDR3 is TGTGCCAGCAGCTTGGGTGGGACAGGGGGAGACCAGCCCCAGCATTTT. This translates into CASSLGGTGGDQPQHF.

The gene calls are TRBV19 and TRBJ2-6; tentative D call: TRBD2 (5 bases). CDR3 length: 16 amino acids. Trimming took 3 bases from V and 2 from J, leaving 11 bases between them. Germline values: CDR1 LNHDA, CDR2 SQIVND (reference sequence). CDR3 coding DNA: TGTGCCAGTAGTATTGGTTCCGGGGCTGGGGCCAACGTCCTGACTTTC. This codes for CASSIGSGAGANVLTF. The entire variable domain, with the rest obtained from reference TRBV19 and TRBJ2-6, is as follows: DGGITQSPKYLFRKEGQNVTLSCEQNLNHDAMYWYRQDPGQGLRLIYYSQIVNDFQKGDIAEGYSVSREKKESFPLTVTSAQKNPTAFYLCASSIGSGAGANVLTFGAGSRLTVL.

This chain joins TRBV18 and TRBJ1-4; tentatively, D is TRBD1 (6 bases). Germline V gene sequence: CDR1 KGHSH, CDR2 LQKENI. V lost 3 bases and J 8 bases, leaving 10 bases between the germline ends. CDR3 length: 13 amino acids. The CDR3 reads CASSPGGQEKLFF. CDR3 nucleotides: TGTGCCAGCTCACCCGGGGGGCAGGAAAAACTGTTTTTT.

The chain employs TRBV4-1 and TRBJ1-4, with TRBD1 as a possible D gene (6 bases). The CDR3 covers 16 residues. Germline loops: CDR1 MGHRA, CDR2 YSYEKL. With 0 bases removed from V and 1 base from J, the gap between germline ends came to 9 bases. The CDR3, as DNA: TGCGCCAGCAGCCAAGATTTCAGGGGAACTAATGAAAAACTGTTTTTT. Encoded protein: CASSQDFRGTNEKLFF.

The chain recombines TRBV10-3 with TRBJ1-1; the match to TRBD1 covers 10 bases. The CDR3 extends over 16 amino acids. Germline loops: CDR1 ENHRY, CDR2 SYGVKD. With V trimmed by 1 base and J by 3 bases, 5 bases remained unmatched. CDR3 sequence reads: CAISEWTGGRDTEAFF. DNA for the CDR3: TGTGCCATCAGTGAGTGGACAGGGGGAAGGGACACTGAAGCTTTCTTT.

This clone was seen just once. The V gene is TRBV6-5, the J gene TRBJ1-1; D gene uncertain. V was clipped by 1 base and J by 2 bases, with 5 bases between them. This CDR3 comprises 13 residues. The germline CDR1 and CDR2 sequences are MNHEY and SVGAGI. As DNA, the CDR3 is TGTGCCAGCAGTTACTTTGGAAACACTGAAGCTTTCTTT. It is translated as CASSYFGNTEAFF.

This chain links TRBV28 with TRBJ2-7; D may be TRBD2 (6 bases). The CDR3 is 13 amino acids. Germline loops: CDR1 MDHEN, CDR2 SYDVKM. The V end was cut by 5 bases, the J end by 6 bases, with 14 bases between. The CDR3 DNA follows: TGTGCCAGCAGTCTAGGGACTCTTGGCGAGCAGTACTTC. As protein: CASSLGTLGEQYF.

The CDR3 here is CASSPVEAGGTDTQYF. CDR3 nucleotides: TGTGCCAGCAGTCCCGTCGAGGCGGGAGGTACAGATACGCAGTATTTT. The chain carries TRBV27 and TRBJ2-3; 8 bases fit TRBD2. Germline loops: CDR1 MNHEY, CDR2 SMNVEV (reference sequence). CDR3 length: 16 residues. Trimming took 5 bases from V and 3 from J; bases not matched to a gene: 10.

In its sample, this clone was seen a few times. V and J are TRBV6-5 and TRBJ2-7; D is uncertain. This CDR3 has 14 amino acids. Germline V gene sequence: CDR1 MNHEY, CDR2 SVGAGI. V lost 2 bases and J lost 3, with 11 bases in between. The CDR3 DNA follows: TGTGCCAGCAGTTACCCCGGGCCAGGCTACGAGCAGTACTTC. It translates to CASSYPGPGYEQYF.

The rearrangement links TRBV10-3 to TRBJ2-3; tentatively, D is TRBD1 (6 bases). In germline, CDR1 is ENHRY, CDR2 SYGVKD. Trimming pared 6 bases from V and 1 base from J, leaving 11 bases between. CDR3 length: 14 residues. The DNA for the CDR3 is TGTGCCATCAGCCGGGACACTGGCACAGATACGCAGTATTTT. Translated, it gives CAISRDTGTDTQYF.

This clone was counted between two and nine times. V usage is TRBV6-5 and J usage is TRBJ1-2; D is uncertain. V was clipped by 5 bases and J by 3 bases, with 13 bases between them. The CDR3 is 14 amino acids. Per the germline V gene, CDR1 is MNHEY and CDR2 is SVGAGI. The CDR3 protein is CASSISKNYYGYTF. The DNA of the CDR3 is TGTGCCAGCAGTATCAGCAAGAACTACTATGGCTACACCTTC.